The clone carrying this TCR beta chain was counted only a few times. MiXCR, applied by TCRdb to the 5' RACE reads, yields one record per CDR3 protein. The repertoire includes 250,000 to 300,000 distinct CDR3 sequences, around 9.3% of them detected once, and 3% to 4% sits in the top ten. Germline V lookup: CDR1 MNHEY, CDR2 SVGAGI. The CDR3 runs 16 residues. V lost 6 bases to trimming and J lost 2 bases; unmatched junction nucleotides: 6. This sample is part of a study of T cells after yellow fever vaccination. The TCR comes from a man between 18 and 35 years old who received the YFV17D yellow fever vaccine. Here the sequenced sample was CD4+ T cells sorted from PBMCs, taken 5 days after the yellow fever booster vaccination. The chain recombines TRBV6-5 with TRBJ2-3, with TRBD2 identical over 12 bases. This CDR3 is CASRRGLAGLTDTQYF. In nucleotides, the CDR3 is TGTGCCAGCAGACGCGGACTAGCGGGGCTCACAGATACGCAGTATTTT.